A single sample gave rise to the 21 T cell receptor beta chains below, sequenced in a study of CD8 T cells in Susac syndrome. RNA amounts of roughly 0.45 to 1 ug underwent reverse transcription with random hexamers. TCRdb redid the calling of the immunoSEQ multiplex PCR reads with MiXCR, one entry per CDR3 protein. This sample has some 140,000 distinct CDR3 sequences, with around 91% found just once. Sequenced input: CD8+ T cells from PBMCs. The receptors derive from a human donor with multiple sclerosis.

This CDR3 is CASSQDQGPTREQYF. The CDR3 coding sequence is TGTGCCAGCAGCCAAGATCAAGGTCCAACTCGGGAGCAGTACTTC. The V call is TRBV3-1, the J call TRBJ2-7; unclear D gene. Trimming left V 0 bases short and J 7 bases short, with 16 bases between. Germline CDR1 reads LGHDT; CDR2 reads YNNKEL (reference sequence). This CDR3 comprises 15 residues.

This chain connects TRBV7-8 to TRBJ2-5, with 12 positions matching TRBD2. Germline V gene sequence: CDR1 SGHVS, CDR2 FQNEAQ. The V and J ends lost 1 base and 5 bases, in that order; junction bases with no gene match: 11. The CDR3 consists of 18 residues. In DNA, the CDR3 is TGTGCCAGCAGCTTAGATTGGACTAGCGGGAACGGTATGGAGACCCAGTACTTC. Amino acid sequence: CASSLDWTSGNGMETQYF.

In its sample, this clonotype was seen once. The V gene is TRBV27, the J gene TRBJ2-7; the D is unclear. CDR1 and CDR2 from the germline V gene are MNHEY and SMNVEV (reference sequence). This CDR3 comprises 15 residues. The ends were cut back, 3 bases at V and 2 bases at J, with 14 bases in the middle. CDR3: CASSFSGISTYEQYF. CDR3 nucleotides: TGTGCCAGCAGTTTTTCGGGTATTAGTACCTACGAGCAGTACTTC.

The chain carries TRBV28 and TRBJ1-5, with TRBD1 identical over 7 bases. The V gene end was trimmed by 6 bases and the J gene end by 10 bases; junction bases not matched to a gene: 9. Per germline, CDR1 MDHEN and CDR2 SYDVKM. The CDR3 has 13 amino acids. The CDR3 reads CASRHTGELPQHF. CDR3 bases: TGTGCCAGCAGACATACAGGGGAGCTTCCCCAGCATTTT.

The chain carries TRBV5-1 and TRBJ2-7, with 8 bases identical to TRBD2. Germline V gives CDR1 SGHRS, CDR2 YFSETQ. Germline trimming cut 2 bases from V and 7 bases from J; bases unmatched to any gene: 5. This CDR3 has 13 residues. For the CDR3, the DNA is TGCGCCAGCAGCTTCGGGAGGGCCGGGGAGCAGTACTTC. It specifies CASSFGRAGEQYF.

This chain links TRBV7-9 with TRBJ2-7; tentatively, D is TRBD2 (6 bases). CDR3 size: 14 residues. CDR1 and CDR2 (germline): SEHNR, FQNEAQ (reference sequence). Trimming stripped 3 bases from V and 3 bases from J, with 12 bases between. The CDR3 protein is CASSLIGGNYEQYF. The CDR3 DNA reads as TGTGCCAGCAGCTTGATCGGGGGAAACTACGAGCAGTACTTC.

This chain joins TRBV9 and TRBJ2-3; 10 bases are a match to TRBD2. Germline trimming cut 4 bases from V and 4 bases from J; bases unmatched to any gene: 6. Germline V lookup: CDR1 SGDLS, CDR2 YYNGEE. The CDR3 extends over 15 amino acids. The CDR3 here is CASSLPSGSADTQYF. CDR3 DNA sequence: TGTGCCAGCAGCCTTCCTAGCGGGAGTGCAGATACGCAGTATTTT. Looking up the rest from reference TRBV9 and TRBJ2-3 gives the full variable domain: DSGVTQTPKHLITATGQRVTLRCSPRSGDLSVYWYQQSLDQGLQFLIQYYNGEERAKGNILERFSAQQFPDLHSELNLSSLELGDSALYFCASSLPSGSADTQYFGPGTRLTVL.

CDR3 nucleotide sequence: TGTGCCAGCAGTGAAGCGATCCAGGGGGCGCTTGAGCAGTACTTC. As protein: CASSEAIQGALEQYF. This rearrangement joins TRBV2 to TRBJ2-7, with TRBD1 matching over 8 bases. Germline V CDR1 and CDR2: SNHLY, FYNNEI. The CDR3 has 15 amino acids. Trimming at V came to 0 bases and at J to 7 bases, leaving 8 bases not matched to a gene.

J is TRBJ2-5 and V is TRBV7-9; weak D call: TRBD1 (6 bases). Per the germline V gene, CDR1 is SEHNR and CDR2 is FQNEAQ (reference sequence). The CDR3 is 16 amino acids. The germline V and J ends were trimmed by 4 bases and 7 bases, with 22 bases remaining between them. The CDR3 DNA reads as TGTGCCAGCAGCTCAAATCTCCGGGACATGCTTGGGACCCAGTACTTC. Translation gives CASSSNLRDMLGTQYF.

The chain couples TRBV4-1 to TRBJ2-2, with D unclear. CDR3 size: 15 residues. The germline V and J ends were trimmed by 0 bases and 1 base, with 6 bases remaining between them. Germline V CDR1 and CDR2: MGHRA, YSYEKL. CDR3 loop: CASSQDPGNTGELFF. In nucleotides, the CDR3 is TGCGCCAGCAGCCAAGACCCAGGGAACACCGGGGAGCTGTTTTTT.

CDR3 DNA: TGCAGCGTTCGATTAGCGGTACTAGAGACCCAGTACTTC. Translating gives CSVRLAVLETQYF. This chain uses TRBV29-1 with TRBJ2-5; a possible D gene is TRBD2 (6 bases). The germline V gene has CDR1 SQVTM and CDR2 ANQGSEA. The CDR3 is made up of 13 amino acids. Trimming shortened V by 5 bases and J by 4 bases, and 14 bases separated the two germline ends.

The chain carries TRBV15 and TRBJ2-5, with TRBD1 as a possible D gene (5 bases). V was trimmed by 6 bases and J by 2 bases, leaving 16 bases between them. Per germline, CDR1 LNHNV and CDR2 YYDKDF (reference sequence). This CDR3 has 15 amino acids. Here the CDR3 reads CATRMKGESQETQYF. In nucleotides, the CDR3 is TGTGCCACCAGAATGAAAGGGGAATCACAAGAGACCCAGTACTTC.

This clonotype has only one observation. The chain uses TRBV6-5 and TRBJ1-2; TRBD1 agrees at 8 bases. The V gene end was trimmed by 8 bases and the J gene end by 6 bases; junction bases not matched to a gene: 11. Germline CDR1 and CDR2: MNHEY and SVGAGI. The length of the CDR3 is 14 residues. In DNA form, the CDR3 reads TGTGCCAGCGGACAGGGCCCTTATGTCCATGGCTACACCTTC. It translates to CASGQGPYVHGYTF.

The J gene is TRBJ2-7, the V gene TRBV9, with 9 bases matching TRBD1. V trimming: 1 base; J trimming: 5 bases; junction bases outside the gene matches: 4. CDR1 and CDR2 from the germline V gene are SGDLS and YYNGEE. CDR3 length: 14 amino acids. The CDR3 protein is CASSVMTGGNEQYF. The CDR3 DNA reads as TGTGCCAGCAGCGTAATGACAGGGGGGAACGAGCAGTACTTC.

V gene TRBV7-9 combines with J gene TRBJ2-5; tentatively, D is TRBD2 (5 bases). Germline CDR1 SEHNR, CDR2 FQNEAQ (reference sequence). The CDR3 is 16 residues long. V dropped 5 bases and J dropped 5 bases, with 21 bases sitting between them. CDR3 region: CASSTLRGRSRETQYF. In DNA form, the CDR3 reads TGTGCCAGCAGCACCCTGAGAGGGCGAAGTCGGGAGACCCAGTACTTC.

This chain joins TRBV28 and TRBJ2-5; D is unresolved. CDR1 and CDR2 from the germline V gene are MDHEN and SYDVKM. Trimming stripped 3 bases from V and 0 bases from J, with 11 bases between. The length of the CDR3 is 15 residues. The CDR3 loop is CASSFLQTYQETQYF. In DNA form, the CDR3 reads TGTGCCAGCAGTTTCCTACAGACGTACCAAGAGACCCAGTACTTC. The full variable domain, its missing parts supplied by reference TRBV28 and TRBJ2-5, is DVKVTQSSRYLVKRTGEKVFLECVQDMDHENMFWYRQDPGLGLRLIYFSYDVKMKEKGDIPEGYSVSREKKERFSLILESASTNQTSMYLCASSFLQTYQETQYFGPGTRLLVL.

The chain links TRBV30 to TRBJ1-1, with D hard to call. Trimming took off 6 bases at V and 1 base at J, with 9 bases between the two ends. Germline lookup yields CDR1 GTSNPN and CDR2 SVGIG (reference sequence). The CDR3 sequence is 12 residues long. The CDR3 loop is CACGPANTEAFF. CDR3 DNA: TGTGCCTGCGGACCGGCGAACACTGAAGCTTTCTTT.

This sequence joins TRBV7-3 and TRBJ1-5; D is perhaps TRBD1 (6 bases). Per germline, CDR1 SGHTA and CDR2 FQGTGA. The germline V and J ends were trimmed by 8 bases and 4 bases, with 15 bases remaining between them. This CDR3 has 14 amino acids. CDR3 coding DNA: TGTGCCAGCCCGATAGGGGGGCGAAATCAGCCCCAGCATTTT. Amino acids: CASPIGGRNQPQHF.

The chain couples TRBV20-1 to TRBJ1-1; D is unclear. The CDR3 consists of 13 residues. CDR1 and CDR2 from the germline V gene are DFQATT and SNEGSKA (reference sequence). The ends were cut back, 1 base at V and 0 bases at J, with 6 bases in the middle. The CDR3 reads CSARGVMNTEAFF. CDR3 DNA: TGCAGTGCTAGAGGGGTGATGAACACTGAAGCTTTCTTT.

The V and J genes are TRBV13 and TRBJ2-5, with D unclear. CDR1 is PRHDT, CDR2 FYEKMQ, per germline (reference sequence). CDR3 length: 14 residues. Trimming removed 5 bases from V and 1 base from J, with 11 bases in between. DNA of the CDR3: TGTGCCAGCAGCACGTCGAGCCCCCAAGAGACCCAGTACTTC. Protein product: CASSTSSPQETQYF.

V is TRBV30 and J is TRBJ2-7, with no clear D. CDR1 is GTSNPN and CDR2 is SVGIG in the germline V gene (reference sequence). The CDR3 length is 11 residues. V lost 2 bases, J lost 5 bases, and 7 bases lay in between. Here the CDR3 DNA reads TGTGCCTGGAGTCTATTGGACGAGCAGTACTTC. It encodes CAWSLLDEQYF.